This T cell receptor (beta chain) derives from a study of blood T cells in healthy people across ages. The use of a sample-barcoded 5' primer and a J-beta primer mix characterized a second PCR of roughly 7 to 11 cycles. One entry per CDR3 protein results from TCRdb running MiXCR on the 5' RACE reads. The profile shows roughly 1,000,000 distinct CDR3 sequences, under 30% of them singletons. The germline gives CDR1 MGHRA, CDR2 YSYEKL. V was pared by 4 bases and J by 0 bases, with 7 bases between. The CDR3 is made up of 14 amino acids. The sample also formed part of further work on T cells of mothers and their children.

The chain couples TRBV4-1 to TRBJ2-4; D remains unclear. The sequenced material came from blood. This TCR came from a girl aged 2 to 9 in good health. The CDR3 DNA reads TGCGCCAGCAGCCGCCGGCTAGCCAAAAACATTCAGTACTTC. Protein: CASSRRLAKNIQYF.